These 27 T cell receptor beta chains came from one sample sequenced in a study of CD4 T cells in relation to SARS-CoV-2 and coronaviruses. Clones were sequenced by immunoSEQ multiplex PCR, and TCRdb holds only the in-frame ones, with some missing. There are tens of thousands of clones in the sample; about 90% occur only once, and about 0.4% lies in the top ten. The specimen sequenced was naive CD4+ T cells from PBMCs. Subset meaning: naive CD4+ T cells isolated by negative enrichment. The receptors derive from an adult with COVID-19.

The V call is TRBV4-3, the J call TRBJ2-3; TRBD2 aligns across 11 bases. There are 18 residues in the CDR3. Germline V gives CDR1 LGHNA, CDR2 YSLEER. J was trimmed by 6 bases and V by 4 bases; bases with no gene match: 15. DNA of the CDR3: TGCGCCAGCAGCCGCAGCTACGGGACTAGCGGAGGCCGGGATACGCAGTATTTT. Its protein is CASSRSYGTSGGRDTQYF.

The chain employs TRBV5-4 and TRBJ1-1; D is perhaps TRBD1 (6 bases). The CDR3 consists of 15 residues. From germline, CDR1 is SGHNT and CDR2 YYREEE (reference sequence). Trimming removed 0 bases at V and 3 bases at J, with 12 bases between. CDR3 DNA sequence: TGTGCCAGCAGCTTGGGGGGGCGGTCGGACACTGAAGCTTTCTTT. The encoded protein is CASSLGGRSDTEAFF.

The count of this clone is one. The chain joins TRBV9 to TRBJ2-4, with 13 bases that match TRBD2. CDR1 is SGDLS and CDR2 is YYNGEE in the germline V gene. This CDR3 region has 17 residues. V shed 0 bases and J 2 bases; nucleotides not matched to a gene: 2. The CDR3 here is CASSVAGTSGTKNIQYF. The CDR3 nucleotides are TGTGCCAGCAGCGTAGCCGGGACTAGCGGGACCAAAAACATTCAGTACTTC.

The V call is TRBV5-4, the J call TRBJ2-1; 10 positions match TRBD2. Germline V gene data show CDR1 as SGHNT and CDR2 as YYREEE (reference sequence). The CDR3 contains 17 residues. With V trimmed by 1 base and J by 2 bases, 6 bases remained unmatched. In DNA, the CDR3 is TGTGCCAGCAGCTTGCCTAGCGGGAGTTCAGCCTACAATGAGCAGTTCTTC. Protein sequence: CASSLPSGSSAYNEQFF.

This chain uses TRBV6-4 with TRBJ2-2, with TRBD2 identical over 12 bases. With V trimmed by 8 bases and J by 1 base, 2 bases remained unmatched. There are 15 residues in the CDR3. Looked up from germline, CDR1 is MRHNA and CDR2 is SNTAGT. The CDR3 coding sequence is TGTGCCAGCCGGGGACTAGCGGGGAACACCGGGGAGCTGTTTTTT. This encodes CASRGLAGNTGELFF.

This clone came up once. The chain is built from TRBV9 and TRBJ1-4; TRBD1 aligns across 10 bases. Germline trimming cut 2 bases from V and 8 bases from J; bases unmatched to any gene: 3. The CDR3 has 14 amino acids. CDR1 and CDR2 from the germline V gene are SGDLS and YYNGEE. CDR3 DNA: TGTGCCAGCAGCGTGGGACAGGGGCAAGAAAAACTGTTTTTT. This sequence encodes CASSVGQGQEKLFF.

The chain is built from TRBV2 and TRBJ2-4, with D tentatively TRBD2 (5 bases). Germline-derived CDR1 and CDR2 are SNHLY and FYNNEI. This CDR3 spans 11 amino acids. The V end lost 7 bases, the J end lost 8 bases, and 9 bases lay between the germline ends. CDR3 sequence reads: CASNSADIQYF. The CDR3, as DNA: TGTGCCAGCAATTCAGCGGACATTCAGTACTTC.

This chain uses TRBV30 with TRBJ2-7; D gene uncertain. CDR1 is GTSNPN and CDR2 is SVGIG in the germline V gene (reference sequence). Trimming cost V 2 bases and J 3 bases, with 5 bases left between them. This CDR3 is 11 amino acids long. CDR3 region: CAWSPNYEQYF. CDR3 bases: TGTGCCTGGAGTCCCAACTACGAGCAGTACTTC.

In its sample, this clone was seen once. The rearrangement joins TRBV19 to TRBJ1-1, with TRBD1 matching over 10 bases. This CDR3 is built from 14 residues. Trimming cost V 10 bases and J 5 bases; bases outside gene matches: 10. CDR1 LNHDA and CDR2 SQIVND come from the germline V gene (reference sequence). CDR3 protein: CATHRDRGSTEAFF. CDR3 DNA sequence: TGTGCCACCCACCGGGACAGGGGAAGTACTGAAGCTTTCTTT. The whole variable domain, filled in from reference TRBV19 and TRBJ1-1, reads DGGITQSPKYLFRKEGQNVTLSCEQNLNHDAMYWYRQDPGQGLRLIYYSQIVNDFQKGDIAEGYSVSREKKESFPLTVTSAQKNPTAFYLCATHRDRGSTEAFFGQGTRLTVV.

CDR3 bases: TGTGCCAGCAGCCCAACCTCCCAAGAGACCCAGTACTTC. It specifies CASSPTSQETQYF. V and J are TRBV9 and TRBJ2-5; unclear D gene. The CDR3 length is 13 residues. V was shortened by 4 bases and J by 1 base, with 8 bases between the two germline ends. Germline V gene data show CDR1 as SGDLS and CDR2 as YYNGEE.

V and J are TRBV7-2 and TRBJ2-3; TRBD2 aligns across 7 bases. V was clipped by 5 bases and J by 0 bases; unmatched bases: 5. Germline V gene data show CDR1 as SGHTA and CDR2 as FQGNSA. The CDR3 is made up of 15 amino acids. The DNA of the CDR3 is TGTGCCAGCAGCCCGAGCGGGACTAGCACAGATACGCAGTATTTT. Encoded protein: CASSPSGTSTDTQYF.

This clone has just one count. One end of the junction does not line up with germline, which may come from a read error. The chain uses TRBV9 and TRBJ2-3, with D uncertain. The germline CDR1 and CDR2 sequences are SGDLS and YYNGEE. This CDR3 contains 15 residues. CDR3 residues: CASSVGPIDTHTQYF. The DNA for the CDR3 is TGTGCCAGCAGCGTAGGCCCTATCGACACACATACGCAGTATTTT.

The chain carries TRBV5-1 and TRBJ2-2, with TRBD1 as a possible D gene (6 bases). The CDR3 totals 14 residues. Germline assignment: CDR1 SGHRS and CDR2 YFSETQ. Deletions cut 9 bases from V and 5 bases from J, with 17 bases between. The CDR3 sequence is CATRQVGTTGELFF. CDR3 in DNA: TGCGCCACAAGACAGGTCGGGACGACCGGGGAGCTGTTTTTT.

The J gene is TRBJ2-3, the V gene TRBV7-9; 13 nucleotides match TRBD2. CDR3 length: 19 residues. J was trimmed by 2 bases and V by 4 bases; bases with no gene match: 12. The germline V gene encodes CDR1 SEHNR and CDR2 FQNEAQ (reference sequence). CDR3 residues: CASSSLVGLAGPHTDTQYF. The CDR3 bases are TGTGCCAGCAGCTCCCTCGTGGGACTAGCGGGACCACACACAGATACGCAGTATTTT.

The rearrangement joins TRBV28 to TRBJ2-7; D remains ambiguous. The CDR3 spans 18 residues. The V gene lost 6 bases and the J gene lost 1 base, with 25 bases spanning the gap. CDR1 and CDR2 from the germline V gene are MDHEN and SYDVKM. The CDR3 loop reads CASSSSGLGFLGSYEQYF. The CDR3 DNA is TGTGCCAGCAGCTCTTCTGGGCTCGGGTTTCTCGGGTCCTACGAGCAGTACTTC.

This chain joins TRBV15 and TRBJ2-5; no clear D. V shed 0 bases and J shed 2 bases, with 10 bases lying between them. The CDR3 spans 15 residues. The germline V gene encodes CDR1 LNHNV and CDR2 YYDKDF (reference sequence). The CDR3 is CATSRDRNSQETQYF. The CDR3 DNA reads TGTGCCACCAGCAGAGACAGAAACTCACAAGAGACCCAGTACTTC.

A single count supports this clone. The rearrangement joins TRBV3-1 (or the pseudogene TRBV3-2) to TRBJ2-3, with D unresolved. The CDR3 is made up of 14 amino acids. Germline-derived CDR1 and CDR2 are LGHDT and YNNKEL (reference sequence). The V end lost 3 bases, the J end lost 2 bases, and 9 bases lay between the germline ends. In nucleotides, the CDR3 is TGTGCCAGCAGCCAGAATGCGGCCACAGATACGCAGTATTTT. Amino acids: CASSQNAATDTQYF.

The rearrangement links TRBV9 to TRBJ2-1; the match to TRBD2 covers 12 bases. The CDR3 runs 18 residues. V lost 0 bases and J lost 5; bases outside the gene matches: 9. Germline V gives CDR1 SGDLS, CDR2 YYNGEE. DNA for the CDR3: TGTGCCAGCAGCGTAGAAAAGCGGGCTAGCGGGAGGGACAATGAGCAGTTCTTC. Its protein product is CASSVEKRASGRDNEQFF.

This clone appeared once. The rearrangement uses TRBV9 and TRBJ2-7; TRBD1 aligns across 10 bases. V was clipped by 3 bases and J by 4 bases; unmatched bases: 4. Germline V lookup: CDR1 SGDLS, CDR2 YYNGEE. This CDR3 contains 14 residues. The CDR3 coding sequence is TGTGCCAGCAGCGGAGGGACAGGGGAGTACGAGCAGTACTTC. Its translation: CASSGGTGEYEQYF.

The chain couples TRBV28 to TRBJ2-7, with D perhaps TRBD1 or TRBD2 (5 bases each). Germline V gives CDR1 MDHEN, CDR2 SYDVKM. The CDR3 contains 14 residues. The V end was cut by 5 bases, the J end by 0 bases, with 11 bases between. CDR3 sequence (DNA): TGTGCCAGCAGTATCGGGGCGAGCTCCTACGAGCAGTACTTC. Amino acids: CASSIGASSYEQYF. The full variable domain, in which reference TRBV28 and TRBJ2-7 provide the parts outside the CDR3, is DVKVTQSSRYLVKRTGEKVFLECVQDMDHENMFWYRQDPGLGLRLIYFSYDVKMKEKGDIPEGYSVSREKKERFSLILESASTNQTSMYLCASSIGASSYEQYFGPGTRLTVT.

V usage is TRBV21-1 and J usage is TRBJ2-3; the table's D gene call, TRBD1, was not cross checked with the DNA. TRBV21-1 is labeled a pseudogene. This CDR3 is 17 amino acids long. The DNA of the CDR3 is TGTGCCAGCAGCAATCCAGGGGCCCTAGACGCCCCAGATACGCAGTATTTT. This translates into CASSNPGALDAPDTQYF.

This CDR3 reads CASSEGEKLFF. The CDR3 DNA follows: TGCGCCAGCAGTGAAGGTGAAAAACTGTTTTTT. The gene calls are TRBV10-2 and TRBJ1-4; D is unclear. The germline V gene has CDR1 WSHSY and CDR2 SAAADI. The V end lost 3 bases, the J end lost 7 bases, and 3 bases lay between the germline ends. The CDR3 loop spans 11 amino acids.

This chain links TRBV7-8 with TRBJ2-1; TRBD2 matches at 11 bases. CDR3 length: 16 amino acids. With V trimmed by 5 bases and J by 7 bases, 10 bases remained unmatched. Germline CDR1 and CDR2: SGHVS and FQNEAQ. The CDR3 loop reads CASSQFSSGRRNEQFF. CDR3 nucleotide sequence: TGTGCCAGCAGCCAATTTTCTAGCGGGAGGCGGAATGAGCAGTTCTTC.

The chain uses TRBV29-1 and TRBJ2-1; perhaps TRBD2 as D (5 bases). The germline gives CDR1 SQVTM, CDR2 ANQGSEA. This CDR3 has 16 residues. Trimming pared 2 bases from V and 3 bases from J, leaving 17 bases between. In DNA, the CDR3 is TGCAGCGTTGAACTCCTGGGGAGTCGGGTCTACAATGAGCAGTTCTTC. Translation gives CSVELLGSRVYNEQFF.

The CDR3 region has the DNA TGTGCCAGCAGTGTGACGAGGACAGGGCCCTACGAGCAGTACTTC. This gives the protein CASSVTRTGPYEQYF. V usage is TRBV2 and J usage is TRBJ2-7; 8 nucleotides align to TRBD1. After removal of 4 bases from V and 2 bases from J, the junction contained 7 bases not matched to a gene. This CDR3 has 15 amino acids. Germline V CDR1 and CDR2: SNHLY, FYNNEI.

This chain uses TRBV7-2 with TRBJ2-1; 8 bases agree with TRBD2. The germline CDR1 and CDR2 sequences are SGHTA and FQGNSA. The length of the CDR3 is 16 residues. Trimming took 5 bases from V and 5 from J; bases not matched to a gene: 11. In DNA, the CDR3 is TGTGCCAGCAGCCGCGGGGAGCGGGAGTGGGACAATGAGCAGTTCTTC. Translating it yields CASSRGEREWDNEQFF.

This chain connects TRBV7-9 to TRBJ1-1, with a weak D call TRBD1 (5 bases). The V end was cut by 5 bases, the J end by 1 base, with 14 bases between. The V gene's germline CDR1 is SEHNR and CDR2 FQNEAQ (reference sequence). The CDR3 is 15 residues long. The CDR3 sequence: CASSLGALGNTEAFF. The CDR3 nucleotides read TGTGCCAGCAGCCTCGGGGCGCTAGGGAACACTGAAGCTTTCTTT.